The 23 T cell receptor beta chains below were found in one sample sequenced in a study of OX40 agonist ivuxolimab in advanced cancers. Method: immunoSEQ multiplex PCR; TCRdb's copy keeps in-frame clones and lacks some. The table records approximately 21,000 clones, 80% to 90% of them present only once. The sequences come from CD4+ or CD8+ T cells sorted from blood, collected in a trial of the OX40 agonist ivuxolimab. The receptors originated from an adult with an advanced solid tumor such as melanoma, head and neck, liver or kidney cancer.

V and J are TRBV27 and TRBJ2-1, with 8 nucleotides matching TRBD2. The CDR3 consists of 15 residues. Germline-derived CDR1 and CDR2 are MNHEY and SMNVEV (reference sequence). The ends lost 6 bases at V and 4 bases at J; junction bases unmatched: 8. The CDR3 region is CASSFTSGNYNEQFF. The CDR3 DNA is TGTGCCAGCAGCTTCACTAGCGGAAATTACAATGAGCAGTTCTTC.

The rearrangement links TRBV4-2 to TRBJ1-2; the match to TRBD1 covers 8 bases. CDR3 length: 15 amino acids. With 5 bases clipped from V and 4 bases from J, the junction kept 9 bases outside the gene matches. Germline loops: CDR1 LGHNA, CDR2 YNFKEQ. The CDR3 spells CASSVDRGRGYGYTF. The CDR3 DNA reads as TGTGCCAGCAGCGTCGACAGGGGACGTGGCTATGGCTACACCTTC.

J is TRBJ2-7 and V is TRBV6-5; 7 positions match TRBD1. V lost 3 bases, J lost 2 bases, and 10 bases stayed unmatched. Germline V gene data show CDR1 as MNHEY and CDR2 as SVGAGI. CDR3 length equals 16 residues. In nucleotides, the CDR3 is TGTGCCAGCAGTTATTTCTCTACAGGGGCTACCTACGAGCAGTACTTC. Residues: CASSYFSTGATYEQYF.

V and J are TRBV7-6 and TRBJ2-7, with D maybe TRBD2 (6 bases). Per the germline V gene, CDR1 is SGHVS and CDR2 is FNYEAQ. V was pared by 3 bases and J by 8 bases, with 11 bases between. This CDR3 has 12 residues. Written as DNA, the CDR3 is TGTGCCAGCAGCTTGGGGGGAGAGAAGCAGTACTTC. Encoded protein: CASSLGGEKQYF.

The genes are TRBV5-8 and TRBJ2-7; the D is unclear. Germline-derived CDR1 and CDR2 are SGHTS and YDEGEE. V was cut by 6 bases and J by 2 bases, with 15 bases left in between. This CDR3 is built from 14 residues. The CDR3 loop is CASTPPGPAYEQYF. CDR3 coding DNA: TGTGCCAGCACCCCTCCGGGCCCGGCCTACGAGCAGTACTTC.

The chain has TRBV30 and TRBJ2-7; 8 bases match TRBD1. The CDR3 spans 15 residues. V was clipped by 2 bases and J by 5 bases; unmatched bases: 11. Germline values: CDR1 GTSNPN, CDR2 SVGIG (reference sequence). CDR3 nucleotide sequence: TGTGCCTGGAGTATAGGACAGGGACTTTCTCACGAGCAGTACTTC. This gives the protein CAWSIGQGLSHEQYF.

This chain links TRBV7-3 with TRBJ2-1, with D perhaps matching TRBD1 (6 bases). V was trimmed by 1 base and J by 5 bases, leaving 12 bases between them. Germline loops: CDR1 SGHTA, CDR2 FQGTGA. CDR3 length: 15 amino acids. CDR3 bases: TGTGCCAGCAGCTTAAAGATGGGACAAAACAATGAGCAGTTCTTC. Its translation: CASSLKMGQNNEQFF.

This chain joins TRBV6-5 and TRBJ2-1; D gene uncertain. Trimming stripped 8 bases from V and 0 bases from J, with 8 bases between. The CDR3 has 13 residues. Germline values: CDR1 MNHEY, CDR2 SVGAGI. The CDR3 nucleotides are TGTGCCAGCTCCCCCCGCTCCTACAATGAGCAGTTCTTC. Encoded protein: CASSPRSYNEQFF.

The rearrangement uses TRBV4-2 and TRBJ2-1, with 8 bases aligning to TRBD2. The V segment lost 0 bases and the J segment 9 bases; nucleotides outside the gene matches: 10. The CDR3 covers 16 residues. Per the germline V gene, CDR1 is LGHNA and CDR2 is YNFKEQ. CDR3 region: CASSQDLSGSKFEQFF. In DNA form, the CDR3 reads TGTGCCAGCAGCCAAGATCTCAGCGGGAGTAAGTTTGAGCAGTTCTTC.

This chain uses TRBV4-1 with TRBJ2-7, with D possibly being TRBD1 (5 bases). Per germline, CDR1 MGHRA and CDR2 YSYEKL. This CDR3 comprises 14 residues. Between the trimmed V and J ends, which lost 1 base and 0 bases, there was a span of 7 bases. The chain's CDR3 is CASSQGQSSYEQYF. The CDR3 DNA follows: TGCGCCAGCAGCCAAGGACAGAGCTCCTACGAGCAGTACTTC.

The chain joins TRBV9 to TRBJ2-7; D perhaps matches TRBD2 (6 bases). The CDR3 sequence is 14 residues long. Germline V gives CDR1 SGDLS, CDR2 YYNGEE. The V end lost 0 bases, the J end lost 0 bases, and 7 bases lay between the germline ends. The CDR3 DNA reads as TGTGCCAGCAGCGTAGGGGGGGACTCCTACGAGCAGTACTTC. Translated: CASSVGGDSYEQYF.

V is TRBV11-3 and J is TRBJ2-5; the match to TRBD2 covers 14 bases. The DNA matches TRBJ2-7 better at its end, which makes the J call doubtful. Germline V gene sequence: CDR1 SGHNT, CDR2 YENEEA. There are 17 residues in the CDR3. CDR3 region: CASSLGGGLAGVDEQYF. The DNA for the CDR3 is TGTGCCAGCAGCTTAGGGGGGGGACTAGCGGGAGTCGACGAGCAGTACTTC.

Only a few counts were recorded for this clone. The rearrangement joins TRBV10-2 to TRBJ2-7, with D possibly matching TRBD1 (5 bases). V lost 3 bases to trimming and J lost 7 bases, with 16 bases between them. Germline V CDR1 and CDR2: WSHSY, SAAADI. This CDR3 has 14 residues. The CDR3 sequence: CASSDTRVGREQYF. In DNA form, the CDR3 reads TGCGCCAGCAGTGATACCAGGGTAGGGCGAGAGCAGTACTTC.

This clone was detected only a few times. The chain joins TRBV28 to TRBJ2-3; 7 positions match TRBD1. The J segment lost 1 base and the V segment lost 5 bases, leaving 3 bases of the junction unmatched. Germline-derived CDR1 and CDR2 are MDHEN and SYDVKM. The CDR3 has 14 residues. The CDR3: CASSDRDGTDTQYF. Here the CDR3 DNA reads TGTGCCAGCAGTGACAGGGATGGCACAGATACGCAGTATTTT.

The CDR3 protein is CASSYGSTYEQYF. The CDR3 bases are TGTGCCAGCAGTTACGGCAGCACCTACGAGCAGTACTTC. The rearrangement links TRBV6-5 to TRBJ2-7; D unresolved. V lost 2 bases and J lost 2, with 7 bases in between. Germline V gene data show CDR1 as MNHEY and CDR2 as SVGAGI. The CDR3 extends over 13 amino acids.

The rearrangement uses TRBV7-2 and TRBJ2-5; D is perhaps TRBD1 (6 bases). Germline V CDR1 and CDR2: SGHTA, FQGNSA. There are 16 residues in the CDR3. Trimming cost V 5 bases and J 4 bases, with 20 bases left between them. The CDR3 nucleotides are TGTGCCAGCAGCCTAGGGGGACGCCCTATCCCAGAGACCCAGTACTTC. This encodes CASSLGGRPIPETQYF.

The gene calls are TRBV9 and TRBJ1-2; no reliable D call. The V and J ends lost 0 bases and 4 bases respectively, with 1 base between them. This CDR3 contains 11 residues. The germline V gene has CDR1 SGDLS and CDR2 YYNGEE. CDR3 coding DNA: TGTGCCAGCAGCGTAGGCTATGGCTACACCTTC. This sequence encodes CASSVGYGYTF.

This clone was observed once. The chain recombines TRBV4-3 with TRBJ1-5, with D hard to call. CDR1 and CDR2 from the germline V gene are LGHNA and YSLEER. The CDR3 covers 15 residues. Between the trimmed V and J ends, which lost 2 bases and 7 bases, there was a span of 15 bases. CDR3 sequence: CASSQRPHVFQPQHF. The CDR3 DNA is TGCGCCAGCAGCCAAAGGCCGCACGTTTTCCAGCCCCAGCATTTT.

The V gene is TRBV19, the J gene TRBJ2-2; the match to TRBD2 covers 8 bases. Germline assignment: CDR1 LNHDA and CDR2 SQIVND (reference sequence). Germline trimming cut 3 bases from V and 6 bases from J; bases unmatched to any gene: 6. This CDR3 is 15 amino acids long. The CDR3 DNA sequence: TGTGCCAGTAGTATCCTACCGACTAGCGCCGGGGAGCTGTTTTTT. It specifies CASSILPTSAGELFF.

The genes are TRBV7-9 and TRBJ2-1; 9 nucleotides match TRBD2. CDR1 and CDR2 from the germline V gene are SEHNR and FQNEAQ (reference sequence). V was clipped by 5 bases and J by 3 bases; unmatched bases: 8. This CDR3 has 16 amino acids. The CDR3 DNA sequence: TGTGCCAGCAGCCCTGCTAGCGGGAAACACTACAATGAGCAGTTCTTC. This codes for CASSPASGKHYNEQFF.

The V and J genes are TRBV30 and TRBJ1-6; tentatively, D is TRBD1 (5 bases). Germline lookup yields CDR1 GTSNPN and CDR2 SVGIG (reference sequence). There are 13 residues in the CDR3. V lost 3 bases to trimming and J lost 3 bases, with 6 bases between them. In DNA, the CDR3 is TGTGCCTGGAGCGACAGCTATAATTCACCCCTCCACTTT. Translation: CAWSDSYNSPLHF.

V usage is TRBV6-5 and J usage is TRBJ2-5; D not certain. Trimming stripped 6 bases from V and 5 bases from J, with 10 bases between. In germline, CDR1 is MNHEY, CDR2 SVGAGI. The CDR3 covers 12 residues. The CDR3, as DNA: TGTGCCAGCAGCCCCAGTGGGGAGACCCAGTACTTC. Its translation is CASSPSGETQYF.

The gene calls are TRBV27 and TRBJ2-7, with TRBD1 matching 8 bases. With V trimmed by 5 bases and J by 3 bases, 12 bases remained unmatched. This CDR3 is 16 amino acids long. Germline lookup yields CDR1 MNHEY and CDR2 SMNVEV (reference sequence). The CDR3 spells CASSPTPGTGNYEQYF. In nucleotides, the CDR3 is TGTGCCAGCAGTCCTACACCCGGGACAGGCAACTACGAGCAGTACTTC.